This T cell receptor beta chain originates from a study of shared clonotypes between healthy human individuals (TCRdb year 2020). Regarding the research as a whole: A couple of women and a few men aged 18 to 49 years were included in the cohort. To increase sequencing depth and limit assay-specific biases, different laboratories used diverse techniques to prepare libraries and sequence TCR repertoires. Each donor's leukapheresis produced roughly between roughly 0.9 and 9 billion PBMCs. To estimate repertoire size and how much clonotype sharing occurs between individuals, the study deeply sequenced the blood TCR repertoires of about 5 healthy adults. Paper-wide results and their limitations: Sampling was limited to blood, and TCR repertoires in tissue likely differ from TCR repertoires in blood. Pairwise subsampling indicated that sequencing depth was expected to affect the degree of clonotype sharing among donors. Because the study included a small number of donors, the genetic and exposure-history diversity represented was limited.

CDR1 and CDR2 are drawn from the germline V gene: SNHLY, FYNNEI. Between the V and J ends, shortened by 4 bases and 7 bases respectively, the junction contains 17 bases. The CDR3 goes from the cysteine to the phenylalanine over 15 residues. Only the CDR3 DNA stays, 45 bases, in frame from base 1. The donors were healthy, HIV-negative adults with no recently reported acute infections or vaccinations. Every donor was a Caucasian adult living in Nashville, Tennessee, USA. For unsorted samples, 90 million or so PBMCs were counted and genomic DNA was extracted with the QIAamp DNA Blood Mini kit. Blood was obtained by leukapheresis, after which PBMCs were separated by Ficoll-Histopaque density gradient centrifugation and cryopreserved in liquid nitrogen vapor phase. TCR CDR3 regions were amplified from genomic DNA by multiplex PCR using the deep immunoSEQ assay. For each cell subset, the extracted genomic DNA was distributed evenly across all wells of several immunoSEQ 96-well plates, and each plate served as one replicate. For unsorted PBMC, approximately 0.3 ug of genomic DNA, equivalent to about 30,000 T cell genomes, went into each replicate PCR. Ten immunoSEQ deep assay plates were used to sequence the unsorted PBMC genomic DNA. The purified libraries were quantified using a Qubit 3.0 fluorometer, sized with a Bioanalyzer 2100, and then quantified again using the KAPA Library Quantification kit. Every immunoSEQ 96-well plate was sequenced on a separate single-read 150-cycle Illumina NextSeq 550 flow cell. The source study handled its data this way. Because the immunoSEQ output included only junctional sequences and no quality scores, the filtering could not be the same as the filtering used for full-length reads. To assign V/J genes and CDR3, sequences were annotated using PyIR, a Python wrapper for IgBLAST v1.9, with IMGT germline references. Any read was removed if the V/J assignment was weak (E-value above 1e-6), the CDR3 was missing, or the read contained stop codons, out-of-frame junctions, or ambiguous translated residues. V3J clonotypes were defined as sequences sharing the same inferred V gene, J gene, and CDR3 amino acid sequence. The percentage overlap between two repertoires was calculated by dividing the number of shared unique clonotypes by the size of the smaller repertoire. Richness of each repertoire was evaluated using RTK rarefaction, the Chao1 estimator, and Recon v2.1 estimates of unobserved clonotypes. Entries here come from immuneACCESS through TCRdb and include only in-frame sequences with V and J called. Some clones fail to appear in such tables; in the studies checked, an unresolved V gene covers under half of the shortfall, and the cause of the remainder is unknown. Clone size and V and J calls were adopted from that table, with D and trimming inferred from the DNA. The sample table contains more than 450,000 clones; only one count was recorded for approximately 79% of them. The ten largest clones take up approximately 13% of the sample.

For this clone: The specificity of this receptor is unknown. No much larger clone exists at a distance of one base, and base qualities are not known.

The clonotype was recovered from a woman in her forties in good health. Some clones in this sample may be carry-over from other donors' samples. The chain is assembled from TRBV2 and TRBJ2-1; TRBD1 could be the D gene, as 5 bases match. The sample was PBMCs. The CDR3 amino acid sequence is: CASSGQGQAGNEQFF. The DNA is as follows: TGTGCCAGCAGTGGGCAGGGTCAGGCCGGGAATGAGCAGTTCTTC.